This T cell receptor beta chain was identified in a study of tumor-infiltrating lymphocytes in primary liver carcinoma. Whole-study context: The study obtained roughly 3.5 to 7.13 million productive TCRbeta reads per sample, similar across tissue types. Study observations and caveats: Lesser overlap characterized tumor-adjacent and tumor-blood pairs relative to tumor region pairs.

A primer matching the constant region was used to make TCR beta cDNA from 450 to 550 ng of total RNA. Modified slightly, ARM-PCR produced TCR beta libraries over three nested multiplex PCR rounds. Running around 9 cycles apiece, the first two PCR rounds relied on TRBV1-TRBV30 forward primers together with a C-beta reverse primer. MiXCR, run by TCRdb on the multiplex PCR reads, gives a single entry per CDR3 protein. The sample records around 80,000 distinct CDR3 sequences, approximately 77% being singletons. This clonotype occurred many times. Its antigen is unknown. In germline, CDR1 is LGHNT, CDR2 FRNRAP. This CDR3 region has 18 residues. J gave up 6 bases and V 2 bases, and 14 bases lay outside the gene matches. From unsorted bulk tissue weighing about 20-31 mg, DNA and RNA were co-extracted.

The chain employs TRBV12-5 and TRBJ2-1; 9 bases are a match to TRBD2. The sample was liver tumor tissue from sampling region 1. Subset described: tumor region T1, superior pole. This TCR came from a middle-aged man with primary liver carcinoma and hepatitis B virus infection. This chain's CDR3 is CASGLSSGGFLTSNEQFF. In DNA, the CDR3 is TGTGCTAGTGGTTTGAGTAGCGGGGGTTTTCTTACCTCCAATGAGCAGTTCTTC.